The clone carrying this T cell receptor (beta chain) has more than one count but fewer than ten. This sample is drawn from a study of T cells in Graves' hyperthyroidism and ophthalmopathy. This CDR3 region has 11 residues. The V gene's germline CDR1 is GTSNPN and CDR2 SVGIG (reference sequence). V was trimmed by 1 base and J by 9 bases, leaving 10 bases between them. The TCR beta CDR3 regions underwent amplification using RNA transcripts as the source. Carried out on the TCR CDR3, a first-round RT-PCR used the HTBI primer set. Via MiXCR, TCRdb re-called the multiplex PCR reads, giving one row per CDR3 protein. In the table there are fewer than 350,000 distinct CDR3 sequences, about 19% of which are singletons. Disease lasting under 3 months, a NOSPECS grade of at least 4, and a Clinical Activity Score of at least 3 were features of the ophthalmopathy patients.

This chain links TRBV30 with TRBJ2-7; D unresolved. The receptor comes from a man aged 50 or older with Graves' ophthalmopathy. Sequenced material: blood. Here the CDR3 DNA reads TGTGCCTGGAGTGCCCGGAAGGGGCAGTACTTC. Encoded protein: CAWSARKGQYF.